These T cell receptor beta chains were read from a single sample in a study of blood T cell repertoires in COVID-19. Clones were read by immunoSEQ multiplex PCR, and TCRdb kept only the in-frame ones, dropping some. This sample has 110,000 or so clones; approximately 80% occur once, and the top ten carry 7.9%. Input material: peripheral blood. These receptors were collected from a human donor in a cohort sampled during active COVID-19. CDR3s include the opening cysteine and the closing phenylalanine or tryptophan. Fields, in order: J gene, clone size, D gene, V gene, CDR3 DNA, CDR3 protein. D genes are given only for firm matches. Clone sizes are given selectively: once, few, many, or a class where the clone is expanded.

j_call: TRBJ2-7; clone_size: -; d_call: TRBD1; v_call: TRBV4-1; cdr3_nt: TGCGCCAGCAGAGGGACAGAGCCCTCGGTAGACGAGCAGTACTTC; cdr3_aa: CASRGTEPSVDEQYF
j_call: TRBJ2-7; clone_size: -; d_call: TRBD1; v_call: TRBV29-1; cdr3_nt: TGCAGCGTTGAACATCGGGACAGCTACGAGCAGTACTTC; cdr3_aa: CSVEHRDSYEQYF
j_call: TRBJ2-7; clone_size: -; d_call: TRBD1; v_call: TRBV5-1; cdr3_nt: TGCGCCAGCAGCTCAAATGGAAAGGGACAGGGAAGAGAGCAGTACTTC; cdr3_aa: CASSSNGKGQGREQYF
j_call: TRBJ2-7; clone_size: -; d_call: -; v_call: TRBV5-1; cdr3_nt: TGCGCCAGCAGCTTCGAAGCGGGTCCGGGGTACGAGCAGTACTTC; cdr3_aa: CASSFEAGPGYEQYF
j_call: TRBJ2-7; clone_size: -; d_call: TRBD2; v_call: TRBV29-1; cdr3_nt: TGCAGCGTTCGACTAGCGGGGGCGACTACCTACGAGCAGTACTTC; cdr3_aa: CSVRLAGATTYEQYF
j_call: TRBJ2-7; clone_size: -; d_call: -; v_call: TRBV6-6; cdr3_nt: TGTGCCAGCAGTTACTCGGATCTCGGGGCCTACGAGCAGTACTTC; cdr3_aa: CASSYSDLGAYEQYF
j_call: TRBJ1-1; clone_size: -; d_call: TRBD1; v_call: TRBV19; cdr3_nt: TGTGCCAGTAGGACCTCACAGGGGGGAATTACTGAAGCTTTCTTT; cdr3_aa: CASRTSQGGITEAFF
j_call: TRBJ1-4; clone_size: -; d_call: -; v_call: TRBV9; cdr3_nt: TGTGCCAGCAGCGTCACGGGACTAGGGGAAAAACTGTTTTTT; cdr3_aa: CASSVTGLGEKLFF
j_call: TRBJ2-7; clone_size: -; d_call: TRBD2; v_call: TRBV4-1; cdr3_nt: TGCGCCAGCAGCCAAACACTAGCGGGGGGGCAATACGAGCAGTACTTC; cdr3_aa: CASSQTLAGGQYEQYF
j_call: TRBJ1-6; clone_size: -; d_call: TRBD1; v_call: TRBV25-1; cdr3_nt: TGTGCCAGCAGTGAGAAACAGGGGAGATATTCACCCCTCCACTTT; cdr3_aa: CASSEKQGRYSPLHF
j_call: TRBJ1-3; clone_size: -; d_call: -; v_call: TRBV18; cdr3_nt: TGTGCCAGCTCACCACCGGCGGCCGCTGGAAACACCATATATTTT; cdr3_aa: CASSPPAAAGNTIYF
j_call: TRBJ2-7; clone_size: -; d_call: TRBD1; v_call: TRBV28; cdr3_nt: TGTGCCAGCAGTTACAGGGGGCGGGGGTTGGACTTC; cdr3_aa: CASSYRGRGLDF
j_call: TRBJ2-7; clone_size: few; d_call: -; v_call: TRBV3-1/TRBV3-2; cdr3_nt: TGTGCCAGCAGCCAAGCTACCTACGAGCAGTACTTC; cdr3_aa: CASSQATYEQYF
j_call: TRBJ1-1; clone_size: few; d_call: TRBD1; v_call: TRBV6-2/TRBV6-3; cdr3_nt: TGTGCCAGCAGTTACACTATACAACCGGGACAGGGAGCGGCTGGCACTGAAGCTTTCTTT; cdr3_aa: CASSYTIQPGQGAAGTEAFF
j_call: TRBJ2-7; clone_size: -; d_call: TRBD2; v_call: TRBV19; cdr3_nt: TGTGCCAGTAAGAAGCGGGGGGAAGACGAGCAGTACTTC; cdr3_aa: CASKKRGEDEQYF
j_call: TRBJ2-6; clone_size: -; d_call: -; v_call: TRBV16; cdr3_nt: TGTGCCAGCAGTGCCTCGGGGTCCGGGGCCAACGTCCTGACTTTC; cdr3_aa: CASSASGSGANVLTF
j_call: TRBJ2-1; clone_size: -; d_call: TRBD2; v_call: TRBV4-1; cdr3_nt: TGCGCCAGCAGCCCATTGTTATCCGGGACTAGCAATGAGCAGTTCTTC; cdr3_aa: CASSPLLSGTSNEQFF
j_call: TRBJ1-4; clone_size: -; d_call: TRBD1; v_call: TRBV15; cdr3_nt: TGTGCCACCAGGAGGACAGGGGGCGATCCTTCTACTGAAAAACTGTTTTTT; cdr3_aa: CATRRTGGDPSTEKLFF
j_call: TRBJ2-5; clone_size: few; d_call: TRBD2; v_call: TRBV5-1; cdr3_nt: TGCGCCAGCAGCTTGGAGTGGGGGACTAGCGGCCAAGAGACCCAGTACTTC; cdr3_aa: CASSLEWGTSGQETQYF
j_call: TRBJ1-1; clone_size: -; d_call: TRBD1; v_call: TRBV7-9; cdr3_nt: TGTGCCAGCAGCTTAGATCAGGGGGCGAGCACTGAAGCTTTCTTT; cdr3_aa: CASSLDQGASTEAFF
j_call: TRBJ2-7; clone_size: -; d_call: -; v_call: TRBV11-3; cdr3_nt: TGTGCCCGAGGCTCAGGGTGGCGCCACGAGCAGTACTTC; cdr3_aa: CARGSGWRHEQYF
j_call: TRBJ2-1; clone_size: -; d_call: -; v_call: TRBV11-3; cdr3_nt: TGTGCCAGCAGCTTAGCCTCTGAACAGGGCTACAATGAGCAGTTCTTC; cdr3_aa: CASSLASEQGYNEQFF
j_call: TRBJ2-7; clone_size: -; d_call: -; v_call: TRBV29-1; cdr3_nt: TGCAGCGTTGGAGGGAGCTCCTACGAGCAGTACTTC; cdr3_aa: CSVGGSSYEQYF
j_call: TRBJ2-7; clone_size: -; d_call: TRBD1; v_call: TRBV30; cdr3_nt: TGTGCCTGTGGGACAGGGACTGTCGAGCAGTACTTC; cdr3_aa: CACGTGTVEQYF
j_call: TRBJ2-1; clone_size: -; d_call: TRBD1; v_call: TRBV5-5; cdr3_nt: TGTGCCAGCAGCTTGGACCAGGGGGCGCTTTCTGGCAATGAGCAGTTCTTC; cdr3_aa: CASSLDQGALSGNEQFF
j_call: TRBJ1-3; clone_size: -; d_call: TRBD1; v_call: TRBV11-3; cdr3_nt: TGTGCCAGCAGCTTAGGGGACAGCGCTTACAACACCATATATTTT; cdr3_aa: CASSLGDSAYNTIYF
j_call: TRBJ1-1; clone_size: -; d_call: TRBD1; v_call: TRBV5-1; cdr3_nt: TGCGCCAGCAGCAGCCGTGGGACAGGTGTCACTGAAGCTTTCTTT; cdr3_aa: CASSSRGTGVTEAFF
j_call: TRBJ2-7; clone_size: -; d_call: -; v_call: TRBV7-8; cdr3_nt: TGTGCCAGCAGCCTCTTAACCTACGAGCAGTACTTC; cdr3_aa: CASSLLTYEQYF
j_call: TRBJ1-1; clone_size: few; d_call: -; v_call: TRBV7-3; cdr3_nt: TGTGCCAGCAGCTTAGAGGGTGCCACTGAAGCTTTCTTT; cdr3_aa: CASSLEGATEAFF
j_call: TRBJ1-2; clone_size: -; d_call: TRBD1; v_call: TRBV11-1; cdr3_nt: TGTGCCAGCAGCTTGGGACAGGGAATAGGCGGCTACACCTTC; cdr3_aa: CASSLGQGIGGYTF
j_call: TRBJ1-2; clone_size: -; d_call: -; v_call: TRBV30; cdr3_nt: TGTGCCTGGAGCGGAGTGTACTATGGCTACACCTTC; cdr3_aa: CAWSGVYYGYTF
j_call: TRBJ2-7; clone_size: -; d_call: TRBD2; v_call: TRBV11-2; cdr3_nt: TGTGCCAGCAGCTATACTAGCGGGGTTTCCTACGAGCAGTACTTC; cdr3_aa: CASSYTSGVSYEQYF
j_call: TRBJ2-3; clone_size: -; d_call: TRBD2; v_call: TRBV24-1; cdr3_nt: TGTGCCACCAGCCTAGCGGGAGTCACAGATACGCAGTATTTT; cdr3_aa: CATSLAGVTDTQYF
j_call: TRBJ1-2; clone_size: -; d_call: -; v_call: TRBV29-1; cdr3_nt: TGCAGCGTTGAAGCGGAGCCCGCCGGCTACACCTTC; cdr3_aa: CSVEAEPAGYTF
j_call: TRBJ2-7; clone_size: -; d_call: TRBD2; v_call: TRBV7-9; cdr3_nt: TGTGCCAGCAGCTTAGGCGGACTAGCGGGCTACGAGCAGTACTTC; cdr3_aa: CASSLGGLAGYEQYF
j_call: TRBJ1-3; clone_size: -; d_call: -; v_call: TRBV6-6; cdr3_nt: TGTGCCAGCAGCAGGGCCGATGGAAACACCATATATTTT; cdr3_aa: CASSRADGNTIYF
j_call: TRBJ2-7; clone_size: many; d_call: -; v_call: TRBV5-4; cdr3_nt: TGTGCCAGCAGTTCAGGACAGTCCTACGAGCAGTACTTC; cdr3_aa: CASSSGQSYEQYF
j_call: TRBJ2-7; clone_size: -; d_call: TRBD1; v_call: TRBV6-5; cdr3_nt: TGTGCCAGCAGGGGACAGGGGGTCTACGAGCAGTACTTC; cdr3_aa: CASRGQGVYEQYF
j_call: TRBJ2-5; clone_size: -; d_call: -; v_call: TRBV12-3/TRBV12-4; cdr3_nt: TGTGCCAGCAGCTCGAAGGGGGTTGAGACCCAGTACTTC; cdr3_aa: CASSSKGVETQYF